A single sample gave rise to the 10 T cell receptor beta chains below, sequenced in a study of beta chain features in type 1 diabetes. These receptors' antigens are unknown. The entirety of the isolated RNA underwent reverse transcription, so expressed TCRB transcripts were sequenced. Here immunoSEQ multiplex PCR was the method, and the copy in TCRdb shows in-frame clones only, minus some. The sample lists about 700,000 clones; 13% were seen once. Regarding the study as a whole: Among patients with Type 1 diabetes, TCRB CDR3s were moderately but significantly shorter in every one of the four CD4+ subsets.

The sequenced sample was naive CD4+ T cells from blood. The source is a man between 18 and 29 years old with type 1 diabetes.

The chain links TRBV5-1 to TRBJ2-5, with D tentatively TRBD2 (6 bases). CDR3 size: 16 residues. V was clipped by 3 bases and J by 3 bases, with 18 bases between them. Germline V gene lookup returns CDR1 SGHRS and CDR2 YFSETQ. CDR3 amino acids: CASSSKPPGGEETQYF. The CDR3 DNA follows: TGCGCCAGCAGCTCAAAACCCCCCGGAGGGGAAGAGACCCAGTACTTC.

In its sample, this clone was seen a few times. V gene TRBV11-1 combines with J gene TRBJ1-1; possible D gene TRBD1, 5 bases. V lost 2 bases to trimming and J lost 0 bases, with 10 bases between them. The CDR3 has 15 amino acids. Germline values: CDR1 SGHAT, CDR2 FQDESV (reference sequence). CDR3 bases: TGTGCCAGCAGCTTAAACGAGGGGATGAACACTGAAGCTTTCTTT. Its protein is CASSLNEGMNTEAFF.

The chain recombines TRBV27 with TRBJ1-2, with 10 positions matching TRBD1. The junction had 2 bases not matched to a gene; V was cut back by 6 bases and J by 7 bases. Germline V gene data show CDR1 as MNHEY and CDR2 as SMNVEV (reference sequence). CDR3 length equals 12 residues. CDR3 protein: CASRRTGGGYTF. The CDR3 nucleotides read TGTGCCAGCAGAAGGACAGGGGGTGGCTACACCTTC.

In the case of this clone: The sample carries other DNA sequences with the same CDR3. This chain uses TRBV4-1 with TRBJ1-2, with D unresolved. CDR3 length: 13 residues. Per the germline V gene, CDR1 is MGHRA and CDR2 is YSYEKL. With 0 bases removed from V and 6 bases from J, the gap between germline ends came to 8 bases. Written as DNA, the CDR3 is TGCGCCAGCAGCCAAGAACGCGGGGATGGCTACACCTTC. Amino acids: CASSQERGDGYTF.

This clone came up a few times. The chain carries TRBV11-2 and TRBJ2-2, with D hard to call. Germline V CDR1 and CDR2: SGHAT, FQNNGV. V was cut by 5 bases and J by 2 bases, with 3 bases left in between. This CDR3 is 12 amino acids long. The CDR3 region has the DNA TGTGCCAGCAGCCAAAACACCGGGGAGCTGTTTTTT. It codes for CASSQNTGELFF.

About this clone itself: Likely a read error: the CDR3 ends without its conserved phenylalanine or tryptophan. The chain recombines TRBV30 with TRBJ2-3; TRBD1 agrees at 11 bases. V was pared by 7 bases and J by 4 bases, with 1 base of the junction left unmatched. This CDR3 is built from 12 residues. The germline CDR1 and CDR2 sequences are GTSNPN and SVGIG (reference sequence). The DNA of the CDR3 is TGTGCCTTGGGACAGGGGGCAGATACGCAGTATCTT. As protein: CALGQGADTQYL.

This clone showed up just a few times. This rearrangement joins TRBV28 to TRBJ2-1, with D possibly being TRBD1 (6 bases). V was trimmed by 0 bases and J by 3 bases, leaving 21 bases between them. Germline-derived CDR1 and CDR2 are MDHEN and SYDVKM. This CDR3 is built from 19 residues. CDR3 amino acids: CASSLWAQFEGQIYNEQFF. The CDR3 DNA follows: TGTGCCAGCAGTTTATGGGCGCAATTTGAGGGACAAATCTACAATGAGCAGTTCTTC.

V gene TRBV5-1 combines with J gene TRBJ2-3; D unclear. This CDR3 contains 13 residues. The V gene lost 1 base and the J gene lost 3 bases, with 6 bases spanning the gap. Germline V gene lookup returns CDR1 SGHRS and CDR2 YFSETQ. The CDR3: CASSLSITDTQYF. The CDR3 DNA is TGCGCCAGCAGCTTGTCAATAACAGATACGCAGTATTTT.

The chain has TRBV7-9 and TRBJ2-3; D not resolved. Deletions cut 1 base from V and 2 bases from J, with 10 bases between. This CDR3 region has 15 residues. Germline V gene sequence: CDR1 SEHNR, CDR2 FQNEAQ (reference sequence). In nucleotides, the CDR3 is TGTGCCAGCAGCTTAGATCGGGTTCCCACAGATACGCAGTATTTT. Protein sequence: CASSLDRVPTDTQYF.

The V gene is TRBV4-1, the J gene TRBJ2-3; 10 nucleotides line up with TRBD2. CDR3 size: 17 residues. With V trimmed by 4 bases and J by 5 bases, 12 bases remained unmatched. CDR1 is MGHRA and CDR2 is YSYEKL in the germline V gene. CDR3 in amino acids: CASSRTGLAGAGDTQYF. The CDR3, as DNA: TGCGCCAGCAGCCGTACTGGGCTAGCGGGGGCGGGAGATACGCAGTATTTT.